The present entry profiles one TCR beta chain with its context. This sample stems from a study of OX40 agonist ivuxolimab in advanced cancers. Germline CDR1 SGHAT, CDR2 FQNNGV. The CDR3 sequence is 20 residues long. Trimming pared 0 bases from V and 4 bases from J, leaving 24 bases between. The protocol was immunoSEQ multiplex PCR, while the TCRdb copy is restricted to in-frame clones and leaves out a portion. The table includes roughly 68,000 clones, 84% detected once. The genes are TRBV11-2 and TRBJ2-2, with D tentatively TRBD1 or TRBD2 (5 bases each). This TCR was sampled from an adult with an advanced solid tumor such as melanoma, head and neck, liver or kidney cancer. Sample: CD4+ or CD8+ T cells sorted from blood, taken in a trial of the OX40 agonist ivuxolimab. CDR3 protein: CASSLDYPLGAIFITGELFF. CDR3 DNA sequence: TGTGCCAGCAGCTTAGACTACCCTCTCGGGGCCATATTCATCACCGGGGAGCTGTTTTTT. Full variable domain (remainder filled in from reference TRBV11-2 and TRBJ2-2): EAGVAQSPRYKIIEKRQSVAFWCNPISGHATLYWYQQILGQGPKLLIQFQNNGVVDDSQLPKDRFSAERLKGVDSTLKIQPAKLEDSAVYLCASSLDYPLGAIFITGELFFGEGSRLTVL.